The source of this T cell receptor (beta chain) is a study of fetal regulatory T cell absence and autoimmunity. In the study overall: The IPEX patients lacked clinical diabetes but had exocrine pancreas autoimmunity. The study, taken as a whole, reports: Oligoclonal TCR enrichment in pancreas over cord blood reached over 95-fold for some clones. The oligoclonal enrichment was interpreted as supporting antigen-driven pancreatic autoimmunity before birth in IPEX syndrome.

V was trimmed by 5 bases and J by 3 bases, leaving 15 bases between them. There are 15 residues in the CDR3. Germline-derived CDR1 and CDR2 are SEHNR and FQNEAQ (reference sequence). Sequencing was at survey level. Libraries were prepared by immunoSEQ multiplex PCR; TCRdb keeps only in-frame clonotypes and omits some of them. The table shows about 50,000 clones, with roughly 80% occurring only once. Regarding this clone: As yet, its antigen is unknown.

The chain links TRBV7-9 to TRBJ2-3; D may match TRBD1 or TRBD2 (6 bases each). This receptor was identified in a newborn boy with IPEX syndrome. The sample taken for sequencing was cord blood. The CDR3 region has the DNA TGTGCCAGCAGCCTGGGGGGCGTAAGGACAGATACGCAGTATTTT. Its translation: CASSLGGVRTDTQYF. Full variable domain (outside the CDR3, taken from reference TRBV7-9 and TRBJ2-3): DTGVSQNPRHKITKRGQNVTFRCDPISEHNRLYWYRQTLGQGPEFLTYFQNEAQLEKSRLLSDRFSAERPKGSFSTLEIQRTEQGDSAMYLCASSLGGVRTDTQYFGPGTRLTVL.